This T cell receptor beta chain was retrieved from a study of tumor and adjacent non-tumor tissue in lung cancer. Study-wide background: Patients comprised about eleven adenocarcinoma, a couple of squamous cell carcinoma and 1 small cell lung cancer. Samples averaged about 4.3 million productive TCRbeta reads each. Study-level results: Shorter survival was associated with higher TCR diversity in tumors. Tumor repertoires had a smaller top 100 clone share than normal lung.

This CDR3 contains 13 residues. Germline CDR1 is SGHAT and CDR2 is FQNNGV. The V gene lost 5 bases and the J gene lost 5 bases, with 10 bases spanning the gap. By proportion, this clonotype is medium-sized. Its antigen remains unknown. TCRbeta libraries were built with three rounds of nested PCR, modified from ARM-PCR. TCRdb re-called the multiplex PCR reads through MiXCR, storing one row per CDR3 protein. The table includes more than 55,000 distinct CDR3 sequences, about 55% detected once. This sample's RNA came from whole unsorted tissue. The normal lung tissue was taken more than 3 cm from the tumor edge.

This clonotype was obtained from an older man with non-small cell lung cancer. This chain links TRBV11-2 with TRBJ2-1; D not certain. The sample was distant non-tumor lung tissue. CDR3 coding DNA: TGTGCCAGCAGCCGTATGACGGACAATGAGCAGTTCTTC. Its protein product is CASSRMTDNEQFF.